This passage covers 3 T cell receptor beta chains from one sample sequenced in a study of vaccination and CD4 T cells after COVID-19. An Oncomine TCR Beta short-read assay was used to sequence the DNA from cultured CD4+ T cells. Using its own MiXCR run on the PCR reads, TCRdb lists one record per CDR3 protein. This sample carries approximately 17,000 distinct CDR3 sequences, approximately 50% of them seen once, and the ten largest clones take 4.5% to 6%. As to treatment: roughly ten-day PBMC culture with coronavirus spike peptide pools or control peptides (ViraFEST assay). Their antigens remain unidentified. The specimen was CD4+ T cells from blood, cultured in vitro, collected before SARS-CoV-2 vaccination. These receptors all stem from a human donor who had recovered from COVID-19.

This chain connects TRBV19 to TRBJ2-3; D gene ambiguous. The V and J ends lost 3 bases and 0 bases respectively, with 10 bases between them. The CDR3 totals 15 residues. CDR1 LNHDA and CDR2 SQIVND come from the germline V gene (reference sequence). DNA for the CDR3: TGTGCCAGTAGTATGCAGGCCGCTAGCACAGATACGCAGTATTTT. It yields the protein CASSMQAASTDTQYF.

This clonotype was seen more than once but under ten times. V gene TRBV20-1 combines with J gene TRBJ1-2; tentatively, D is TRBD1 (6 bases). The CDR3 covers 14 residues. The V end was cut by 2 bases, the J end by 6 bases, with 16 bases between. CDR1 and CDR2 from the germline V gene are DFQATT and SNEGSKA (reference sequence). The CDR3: CSARRVGGAHGYTF. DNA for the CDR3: TGCAGTGCTAGAAGGGTGGGGGGGGCTCATGGCTACACCTTC.

CDR3 bases: TGTGCCAGCAGCTTAGGAGGGGATCAGTCACCCCTCCACTTT. Translation gives CASSLGGDQSPLHF. The chain joins TRBV7-2 to TRBJ1-6; TRBD1 might be the D (5 bases). CDR1 SGHTA and CDR2 FQGNSA come from the germline V gene. The CDR3 runs 14 residues. V dropped 1 base and J dropped 10 bases, with 11 bases sitting between them.